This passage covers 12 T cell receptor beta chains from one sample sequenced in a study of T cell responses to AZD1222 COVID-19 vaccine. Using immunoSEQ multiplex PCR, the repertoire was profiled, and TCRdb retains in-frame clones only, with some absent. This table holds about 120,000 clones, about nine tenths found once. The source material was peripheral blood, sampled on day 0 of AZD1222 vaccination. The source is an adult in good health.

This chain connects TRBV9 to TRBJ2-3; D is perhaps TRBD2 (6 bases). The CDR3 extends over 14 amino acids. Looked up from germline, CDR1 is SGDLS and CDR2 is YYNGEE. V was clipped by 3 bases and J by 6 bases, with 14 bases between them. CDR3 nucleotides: TGTGCCAGCAGCGGCGGGGACGGCTATGATACGCAGTATTTT. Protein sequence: CASSGGDGYDTQYF. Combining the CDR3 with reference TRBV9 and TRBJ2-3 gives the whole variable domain DSGVTQTPKHLITATGQRVTLRCSPRSGDLSVYWYQQSLDQGLQFLIQYYNGEERAKGNILERFSAQQFPDLHSELNLSSLELGDSALYFCASSGGDGYDTQYFGPGTRLTVL.

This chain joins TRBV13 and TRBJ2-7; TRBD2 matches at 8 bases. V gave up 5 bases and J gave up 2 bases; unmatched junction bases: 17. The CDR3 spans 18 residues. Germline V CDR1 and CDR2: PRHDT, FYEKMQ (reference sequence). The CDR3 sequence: CASSPRTNPAGETYEQYF. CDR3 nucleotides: TGTGCCAGCAGCCCCCGTACCAACCCAGCGGGAGAAACCTACGAGCAGTACTTC.

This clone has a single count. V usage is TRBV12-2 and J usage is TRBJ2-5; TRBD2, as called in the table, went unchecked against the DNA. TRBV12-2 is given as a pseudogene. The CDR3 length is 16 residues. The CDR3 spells CASRLAPTSGKETQYF. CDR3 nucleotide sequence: TGTGCAAGTCGCTTAGCCCCGACTAGCGGAAAAGAGACCCAGTACTTC.

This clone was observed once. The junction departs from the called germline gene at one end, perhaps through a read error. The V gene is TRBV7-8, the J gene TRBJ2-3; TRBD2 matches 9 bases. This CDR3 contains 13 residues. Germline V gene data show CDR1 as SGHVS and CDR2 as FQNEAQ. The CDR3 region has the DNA TGTGCCAGCAGCTTAGTAGTTGCGGGAGGGCCTAGATTT. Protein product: CASSLVVAGGPRF.

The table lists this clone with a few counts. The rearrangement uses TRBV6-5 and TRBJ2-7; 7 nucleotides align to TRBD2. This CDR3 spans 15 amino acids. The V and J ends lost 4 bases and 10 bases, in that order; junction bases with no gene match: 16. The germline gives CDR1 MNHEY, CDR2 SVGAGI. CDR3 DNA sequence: TGTGCCAGCAGTTTTGGACTAGATGGGGGTACTGAACAGTACTTC. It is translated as CASSFGLDGGTEQYF.

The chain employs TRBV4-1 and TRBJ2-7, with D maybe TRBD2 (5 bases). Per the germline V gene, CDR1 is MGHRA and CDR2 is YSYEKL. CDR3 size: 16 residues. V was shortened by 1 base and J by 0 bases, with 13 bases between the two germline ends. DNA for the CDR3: TGCGCCAGCAGCCAAGTCAGGACTCTAAGCTCCTACGAGCAGTACTTC. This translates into CASSQVRTLSSYEQYF.

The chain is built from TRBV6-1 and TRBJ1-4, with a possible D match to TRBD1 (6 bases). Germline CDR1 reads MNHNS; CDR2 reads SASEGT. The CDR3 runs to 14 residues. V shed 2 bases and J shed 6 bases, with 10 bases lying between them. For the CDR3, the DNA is TGTGCCAGCAGTGAATGGACAGTTTATGAAAAACTGTTTTTT. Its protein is CASSEWTVYEKLFF.

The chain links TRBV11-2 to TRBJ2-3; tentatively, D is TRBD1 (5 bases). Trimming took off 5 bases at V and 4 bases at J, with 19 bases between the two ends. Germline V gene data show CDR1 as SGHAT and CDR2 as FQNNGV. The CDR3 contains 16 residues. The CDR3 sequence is CASSRDSESFADTQYF. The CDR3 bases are TGTGCCAGCAGCCGTGACAGCGAGTCGTTCGCAGATACGCAGTATTTT.

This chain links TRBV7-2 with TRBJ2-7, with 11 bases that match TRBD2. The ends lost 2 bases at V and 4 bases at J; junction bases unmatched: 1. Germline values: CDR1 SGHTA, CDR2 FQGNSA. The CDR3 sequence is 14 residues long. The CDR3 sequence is CASSLTSGSYEQYF. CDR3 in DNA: TGTGCCAGCAGCTTAACTAGCGGGAGTTACGAGCAGTACTTC. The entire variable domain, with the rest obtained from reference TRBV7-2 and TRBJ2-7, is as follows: GAGVSQSPSNKVTEKGKDVELRCDPISGHTALYWYRQSLGQGLEFLIYFQGNSAPDKSGLPSDRFSAERTGGSVSTLTIQRTQQEDSAVYLCASSLTSGSYEQYFGPGTRLTVT.

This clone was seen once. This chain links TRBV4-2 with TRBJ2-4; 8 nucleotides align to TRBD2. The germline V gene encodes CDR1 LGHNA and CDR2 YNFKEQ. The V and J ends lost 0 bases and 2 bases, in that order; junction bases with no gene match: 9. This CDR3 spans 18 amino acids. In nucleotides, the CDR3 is TGTGCCAGCAGCCAAGAAGGTCGGTCTAGCGGGTCCAAAAACATTCAGTACTTC. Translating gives CASSQEGRSSGSKNIQYF.

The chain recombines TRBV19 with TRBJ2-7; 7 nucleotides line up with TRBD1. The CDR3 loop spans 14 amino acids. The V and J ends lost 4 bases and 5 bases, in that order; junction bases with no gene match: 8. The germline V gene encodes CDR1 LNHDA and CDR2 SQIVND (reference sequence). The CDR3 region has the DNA TGTGCCAGTAGTACCACAGGGGTTGGGAACGAGCAGTACTTC. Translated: CASSTTGVGNEQYF.

The CDR3 DNA reads TGTGCCAGCAGGTCTAGCGGGAGCGACGAGCAGTACTTC. It is translated as CASRSSGSDEQYF. The chain employs TRBV27 and TRBJ2-7; 10 nucleotides agree with TRBD2. CDR1 is MNHEY and CDR2 is SMNVEV in the germline V gene (reference sequence). The junction had 4 bases not matched to a gene; V was cut back by 6 bases and J by 5 bases. The CDR3 is 13 amino acids.